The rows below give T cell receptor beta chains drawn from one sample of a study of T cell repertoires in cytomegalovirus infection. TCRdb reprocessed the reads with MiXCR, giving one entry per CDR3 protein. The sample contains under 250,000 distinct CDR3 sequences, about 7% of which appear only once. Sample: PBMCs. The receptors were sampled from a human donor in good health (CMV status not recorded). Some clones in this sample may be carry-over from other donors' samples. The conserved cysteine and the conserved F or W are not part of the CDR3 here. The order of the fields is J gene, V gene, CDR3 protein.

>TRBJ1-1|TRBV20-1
SARVSQLNTEAF
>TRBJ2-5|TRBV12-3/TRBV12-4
ASRPDSQETQY
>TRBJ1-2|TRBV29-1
SVDEGNYGYT
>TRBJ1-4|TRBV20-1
SARIPDRINEKLF
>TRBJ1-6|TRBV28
ASMSGAAPLH
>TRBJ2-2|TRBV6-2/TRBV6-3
ASSRDGGTNTGELF
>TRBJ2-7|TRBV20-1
SARTPRAYEQY
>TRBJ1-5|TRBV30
AWSPPGQGANQPQH
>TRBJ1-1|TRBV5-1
ASSLEGLGGTEAF
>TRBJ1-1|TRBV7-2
ASSFKAAFGMNTEAF
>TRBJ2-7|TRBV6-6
ATLREANSYEQY
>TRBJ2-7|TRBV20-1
SAPGPGADEQY
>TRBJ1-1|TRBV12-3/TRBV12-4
ASSRNRGWNTEAF
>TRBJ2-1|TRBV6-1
ASSVSSSFNEQF
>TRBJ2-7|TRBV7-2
ASSLATSGRYEQY
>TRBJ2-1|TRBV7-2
ASSKSGDSYNEQF
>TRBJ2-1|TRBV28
ASREGGSYNEQF
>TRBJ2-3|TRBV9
ASSVMGVPADTQY
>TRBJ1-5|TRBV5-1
ASSLGGQRNQPQH
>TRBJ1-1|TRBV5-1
ASSFGGGGQSNTEAF
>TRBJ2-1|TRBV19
ASGDFNEQF
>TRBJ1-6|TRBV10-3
AIRKGLESPLH
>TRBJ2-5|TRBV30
AWSVPSGRIETQY
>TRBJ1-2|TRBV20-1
SAKHLDRGNGYT
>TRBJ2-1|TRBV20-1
SAPETGANEQF
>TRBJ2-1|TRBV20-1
SARPGAIIYNEQF
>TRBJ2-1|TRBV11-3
ASSGDSPGEQF
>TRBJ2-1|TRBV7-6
ASSYDGGGEQF
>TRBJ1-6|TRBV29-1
SARQFYNSPLH
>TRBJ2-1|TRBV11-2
ASSLDLRDTGYNEQF
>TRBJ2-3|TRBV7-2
ASSLSSIPDTQY
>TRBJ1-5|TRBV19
ASTVEWGQPQH
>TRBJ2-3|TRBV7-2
ASGSGDTQY
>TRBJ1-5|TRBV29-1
SAESGKNQPQH
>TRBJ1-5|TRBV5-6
ASSFALDGNQPQH
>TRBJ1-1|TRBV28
ASSEWGQGPTEAF
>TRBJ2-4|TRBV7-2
ASSLAQGLAKNIQY
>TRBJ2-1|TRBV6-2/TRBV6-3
ATRPYTNEQF
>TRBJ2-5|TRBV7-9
ASSSPRDRGKGTQY
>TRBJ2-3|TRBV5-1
ASSLASGGSFFTDTQY